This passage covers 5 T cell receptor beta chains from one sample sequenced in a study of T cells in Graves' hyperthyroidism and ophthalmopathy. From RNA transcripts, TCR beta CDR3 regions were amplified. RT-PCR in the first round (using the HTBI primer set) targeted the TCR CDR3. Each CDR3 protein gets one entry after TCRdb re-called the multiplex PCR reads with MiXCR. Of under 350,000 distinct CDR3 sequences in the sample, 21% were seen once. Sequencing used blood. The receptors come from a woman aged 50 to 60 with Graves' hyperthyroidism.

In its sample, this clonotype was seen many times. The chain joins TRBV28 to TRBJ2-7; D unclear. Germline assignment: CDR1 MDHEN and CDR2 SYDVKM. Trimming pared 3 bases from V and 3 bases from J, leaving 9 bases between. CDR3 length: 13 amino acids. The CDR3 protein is CASSFIGLYEQYF. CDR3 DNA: TGTGCCAGCAGTTTTATCGGTCTCTACGAGCAGTACTTC.

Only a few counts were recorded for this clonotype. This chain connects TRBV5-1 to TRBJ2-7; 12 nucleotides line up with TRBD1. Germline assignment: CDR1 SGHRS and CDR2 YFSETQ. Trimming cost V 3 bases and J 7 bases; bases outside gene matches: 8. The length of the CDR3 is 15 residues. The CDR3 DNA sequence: TGCGCCAGCAGCTCCCGGGACAGGGGGCTGGAGGAGCAGTACTTC. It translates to CASSSRDRGLEEQYF.

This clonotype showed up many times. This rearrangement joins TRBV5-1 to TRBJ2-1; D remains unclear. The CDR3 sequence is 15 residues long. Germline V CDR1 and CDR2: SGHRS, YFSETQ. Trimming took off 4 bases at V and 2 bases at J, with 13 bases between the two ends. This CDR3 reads CASSPTMTPYNEQFF. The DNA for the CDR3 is TGCGCCAGCAGCCCAACGATGACTCCCTACAATGAGCAGTTCTTC. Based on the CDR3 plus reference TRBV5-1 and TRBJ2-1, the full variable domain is KAGVTQTPRYLIKTRGQQVTLSCSPISGHRSVSWYQQTPGQGLQFLFEYFSETQRNKGNFPGRFSGRQFSNSRSEMNVSTLELGDSALYLCASSPTMTPYNEQFFGPGTRLTVL.

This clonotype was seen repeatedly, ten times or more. As DNA, the CDR3 is TGTGCCAGCAGCGTCGGACTAGCAAACATCTACAATGAGCAGTTCTTC. This gives the protein CASSVGLANIYNEQFF. The chain employs TRBV7-2 and TRBJ2-1; 8 bases map to TRBD2. J gave up 3 bases and V 5 bases, and 9 bases lay outside the gene matches. Germline CDR1 and CDR2: SGHTA and FQGNSA. The CDR3 is made up of 16 amino acids.

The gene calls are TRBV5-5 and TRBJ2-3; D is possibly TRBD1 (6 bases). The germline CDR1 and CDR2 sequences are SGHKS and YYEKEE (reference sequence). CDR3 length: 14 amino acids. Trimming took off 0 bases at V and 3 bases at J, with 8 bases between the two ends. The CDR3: CASSLERGTDTQYF. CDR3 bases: TGTGCCAGCAGCTTGGAGAGGGGGACAGATACGCAGTATTTT.